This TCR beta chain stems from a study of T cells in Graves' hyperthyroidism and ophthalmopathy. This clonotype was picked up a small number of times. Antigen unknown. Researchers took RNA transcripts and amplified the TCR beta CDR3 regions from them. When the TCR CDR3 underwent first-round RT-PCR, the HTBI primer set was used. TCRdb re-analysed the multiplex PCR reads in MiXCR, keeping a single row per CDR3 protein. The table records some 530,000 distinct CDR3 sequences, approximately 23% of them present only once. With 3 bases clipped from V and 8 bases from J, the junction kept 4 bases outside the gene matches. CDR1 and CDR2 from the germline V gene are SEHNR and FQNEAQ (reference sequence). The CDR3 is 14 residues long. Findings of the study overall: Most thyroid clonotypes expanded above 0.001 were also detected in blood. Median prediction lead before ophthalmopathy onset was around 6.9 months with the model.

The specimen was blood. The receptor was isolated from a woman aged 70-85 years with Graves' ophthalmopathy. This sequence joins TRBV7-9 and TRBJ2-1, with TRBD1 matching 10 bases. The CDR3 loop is CASSFGTGVDEQFF. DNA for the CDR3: TGTGCCAGCAGCTTCGGGACAGGGGTCGATGAGCAGTTCTTC.